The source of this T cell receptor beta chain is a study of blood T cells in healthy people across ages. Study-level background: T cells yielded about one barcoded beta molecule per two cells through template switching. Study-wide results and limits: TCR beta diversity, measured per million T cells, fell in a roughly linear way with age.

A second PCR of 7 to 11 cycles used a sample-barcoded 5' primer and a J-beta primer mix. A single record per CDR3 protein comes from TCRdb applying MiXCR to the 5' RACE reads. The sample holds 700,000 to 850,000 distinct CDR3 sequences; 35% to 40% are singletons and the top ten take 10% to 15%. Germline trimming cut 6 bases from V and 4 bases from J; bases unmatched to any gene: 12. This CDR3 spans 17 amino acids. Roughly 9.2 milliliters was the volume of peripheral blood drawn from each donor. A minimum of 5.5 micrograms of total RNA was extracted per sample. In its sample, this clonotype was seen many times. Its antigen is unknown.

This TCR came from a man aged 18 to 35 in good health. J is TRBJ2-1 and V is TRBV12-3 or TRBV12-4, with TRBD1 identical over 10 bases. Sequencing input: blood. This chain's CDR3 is CASSPIYGDRGYNEQFF. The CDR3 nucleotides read TGTGCCAGCAGCCCCATCTACGGGGACAGGGGATACAATGAGCAGTTCTTC.